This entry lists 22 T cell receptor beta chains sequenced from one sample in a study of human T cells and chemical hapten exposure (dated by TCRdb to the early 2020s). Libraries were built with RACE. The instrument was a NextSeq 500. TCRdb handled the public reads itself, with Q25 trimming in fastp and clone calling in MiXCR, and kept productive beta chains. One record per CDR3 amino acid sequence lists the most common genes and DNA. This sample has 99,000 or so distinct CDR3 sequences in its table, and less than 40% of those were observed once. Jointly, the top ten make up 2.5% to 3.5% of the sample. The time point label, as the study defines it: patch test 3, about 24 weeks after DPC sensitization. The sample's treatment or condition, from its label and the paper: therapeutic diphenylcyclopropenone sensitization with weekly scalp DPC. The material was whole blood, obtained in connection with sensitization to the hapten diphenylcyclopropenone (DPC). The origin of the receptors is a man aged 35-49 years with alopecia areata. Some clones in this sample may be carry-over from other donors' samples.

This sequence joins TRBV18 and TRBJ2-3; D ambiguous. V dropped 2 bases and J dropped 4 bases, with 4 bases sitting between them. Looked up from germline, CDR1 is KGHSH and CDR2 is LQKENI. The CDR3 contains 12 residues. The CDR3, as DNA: TGTGCCAGCTCACCATCGGCAGATACGCAGTATTTT. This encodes CASSPSADTQYF.

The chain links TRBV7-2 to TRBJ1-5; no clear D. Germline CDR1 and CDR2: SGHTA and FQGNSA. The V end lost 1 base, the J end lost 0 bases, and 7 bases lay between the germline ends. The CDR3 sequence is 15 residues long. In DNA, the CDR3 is TGTGCCAGCAGCTTAGACATGAATAGCAATCAGCCCCAGCATTTT. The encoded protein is CASSLDMNSNQPQHF. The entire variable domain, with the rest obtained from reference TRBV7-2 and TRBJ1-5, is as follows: GAGVSQSPSNKVTEKGKDVELRCDPISGHTALYWYRQSLGQGLEFLIYFQGNSAPDKSGLPSDRFSAERTGGSVSTLTIQRTQQEDSAVYLCASSLDMNSNQPQHFGDGTRLSIL.

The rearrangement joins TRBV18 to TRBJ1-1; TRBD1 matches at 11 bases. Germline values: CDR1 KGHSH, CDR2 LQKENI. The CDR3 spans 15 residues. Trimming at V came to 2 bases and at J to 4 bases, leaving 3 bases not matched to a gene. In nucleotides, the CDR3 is TGTGCCAGCTCACCAAGGGACAGGGGGACCACTGAAGCTTTCTTT. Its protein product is CASSPRDRGTTEAFF. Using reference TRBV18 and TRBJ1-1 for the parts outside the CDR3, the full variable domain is NAGVMQNPRHLVRRRGQEARLRCSPMKGHSHVYWYRQLPEEGLKFMVYLQKENIIDESGMPKERFSAEFPKEGPSILRIQQVVRGDSAAYFCASSPRDRGTTEAFFGQGTRLTVV.

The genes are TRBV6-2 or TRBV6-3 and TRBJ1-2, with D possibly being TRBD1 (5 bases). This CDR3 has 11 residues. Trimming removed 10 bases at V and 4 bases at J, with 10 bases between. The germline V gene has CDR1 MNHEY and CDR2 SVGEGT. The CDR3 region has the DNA TGTGCCACCGGACACCTCTATGGCTACACCTTC. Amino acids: CATGHLYGYTF.

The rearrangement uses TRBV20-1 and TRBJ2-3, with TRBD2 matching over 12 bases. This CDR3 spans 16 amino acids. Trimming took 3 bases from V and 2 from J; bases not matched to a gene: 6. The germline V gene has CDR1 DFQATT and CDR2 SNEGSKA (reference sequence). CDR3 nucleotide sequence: TGCAGTGCTAGCCCTCTAGCGGGAGGGTCCACAGATACGCAGTATTTT. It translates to CSASPLAGGSTDTQYF.

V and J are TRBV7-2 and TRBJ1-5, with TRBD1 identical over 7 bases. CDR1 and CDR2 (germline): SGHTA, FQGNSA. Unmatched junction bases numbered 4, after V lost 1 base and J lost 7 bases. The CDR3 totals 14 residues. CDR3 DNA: TGTGCCAGCAGCTTAGGGTCAGGGGGACAGCCCCAGCATTTT. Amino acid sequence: CASSLGSGGQPQHF.

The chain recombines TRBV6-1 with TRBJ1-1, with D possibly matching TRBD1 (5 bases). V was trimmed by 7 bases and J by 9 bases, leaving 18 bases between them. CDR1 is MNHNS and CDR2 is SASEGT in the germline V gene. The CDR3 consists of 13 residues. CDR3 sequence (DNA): TGTGCCAGCAAGGAGGGGCCGGACCGCCAAGCTTTCTTT. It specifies CASKEGPDRQAFF.

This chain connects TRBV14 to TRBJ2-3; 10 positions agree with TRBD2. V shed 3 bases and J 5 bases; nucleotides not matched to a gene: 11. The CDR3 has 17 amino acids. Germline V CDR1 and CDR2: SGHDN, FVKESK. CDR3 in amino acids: CASSHLTPGLALDTQYF. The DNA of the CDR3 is TGTGCCAGCAGCCACCTCACCCCGGGACTAGCGTTAGATACGCAGTATTTT.

As DNA, the CDR3 is TGTGCCAGCAGTGAAGCGCTTGGGGGGTTCGGGGAGCTGTTTTTT. Its protein product is CASSEALGGFGELFF. The chain carries TRBV2 and TRBJ2-2; D is possibly TRBD2 (6 bases). CDR1 and CDR2 from the germline V gene are SNHLY and FYNNEI. The CDR3 length is 15 residues. V lost 0 bases to trimming and J lost 7 bases, with 12 bases between them.

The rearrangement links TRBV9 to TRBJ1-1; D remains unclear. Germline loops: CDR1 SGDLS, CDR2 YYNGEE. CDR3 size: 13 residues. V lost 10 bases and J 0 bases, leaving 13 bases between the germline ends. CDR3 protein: CAGGIGLNTEAFF. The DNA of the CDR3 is TGTGCCGGTGGAATTGGGCTGAACACTGAAGCTTTCTTT.

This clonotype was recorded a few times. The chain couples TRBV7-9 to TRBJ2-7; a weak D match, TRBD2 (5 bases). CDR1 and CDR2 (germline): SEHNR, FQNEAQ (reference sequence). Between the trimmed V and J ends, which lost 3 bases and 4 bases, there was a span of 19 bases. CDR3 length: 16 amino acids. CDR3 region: CASSFYLASSDYEQYF. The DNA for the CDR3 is TGTGCCAGCAGCTTTTACTTGGCTAGCTCCGATTACGAGCAGTACTTC.

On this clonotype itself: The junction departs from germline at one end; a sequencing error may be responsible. CDR3 loop: CASSPGLAGRETQCF. The CDR3 bases are TGTGCCAGCAGCCCGGGACTAGCGGGACGAGAGACCCAGTGCTTC. The rearrangement uses TRBV7-2 and TRBJ2-5, with 13 positions matching TRBD2. Germline CDR1 SGHTA, CDR2 FQGNSA. The CDR3 is 15 amino acids.

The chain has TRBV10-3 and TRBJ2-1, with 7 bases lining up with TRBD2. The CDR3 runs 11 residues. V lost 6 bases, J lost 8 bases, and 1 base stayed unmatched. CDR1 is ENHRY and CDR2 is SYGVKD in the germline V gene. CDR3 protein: CAISRGDEQFF. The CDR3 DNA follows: TGTGCCATCAGCCGGGGGGATGAGCAGTTCTTC.

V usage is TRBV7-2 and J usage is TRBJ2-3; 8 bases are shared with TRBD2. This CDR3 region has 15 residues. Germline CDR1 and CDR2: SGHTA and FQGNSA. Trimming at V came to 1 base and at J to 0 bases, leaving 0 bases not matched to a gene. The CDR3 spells CASSLVAGSTDTQYF. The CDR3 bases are TGTGCCAGCAGCTTAGTAGCGGGAAGCACAGATACGCAGTATTTT.

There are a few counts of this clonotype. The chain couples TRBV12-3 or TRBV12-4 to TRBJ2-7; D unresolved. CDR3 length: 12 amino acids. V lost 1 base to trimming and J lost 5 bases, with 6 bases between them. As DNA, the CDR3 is TGTGCCAGCAGTTTAGGACCGAACGAGCAGTACGTC. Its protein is CASSLGPNEQYV.

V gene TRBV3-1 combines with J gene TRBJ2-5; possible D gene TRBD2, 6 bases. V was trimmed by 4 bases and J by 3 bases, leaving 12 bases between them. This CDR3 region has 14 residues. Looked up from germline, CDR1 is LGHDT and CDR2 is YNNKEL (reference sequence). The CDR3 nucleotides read TGTGCCAGCAGCCGTGCGACGGGAGAAGAGACCCAGTACTTC. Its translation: CASSRATGEETQYF.

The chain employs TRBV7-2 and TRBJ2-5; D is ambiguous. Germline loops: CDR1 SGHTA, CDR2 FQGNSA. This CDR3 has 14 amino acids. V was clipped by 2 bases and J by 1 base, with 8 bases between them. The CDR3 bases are TGTGCCAGCAGCTTATCGCCAGGCCAAGAGACCCAGTACTTC. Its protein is CASSLSPGQETQYF.

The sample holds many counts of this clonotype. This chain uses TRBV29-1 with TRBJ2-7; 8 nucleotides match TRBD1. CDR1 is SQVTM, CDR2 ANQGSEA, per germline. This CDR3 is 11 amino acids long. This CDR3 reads CSASDRAGILV. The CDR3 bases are TGCAGCGCTTCGGACAGGGCGGGAATCTTGGTC.

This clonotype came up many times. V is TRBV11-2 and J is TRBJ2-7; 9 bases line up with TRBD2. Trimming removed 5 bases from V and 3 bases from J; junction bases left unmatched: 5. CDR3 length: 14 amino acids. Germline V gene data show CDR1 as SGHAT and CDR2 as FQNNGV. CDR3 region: CASSVTSGRYEQYV. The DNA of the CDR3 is TGTGCCAGCAGCGTTACTAGCGGGCGCTACGAGCAGTACGTC.

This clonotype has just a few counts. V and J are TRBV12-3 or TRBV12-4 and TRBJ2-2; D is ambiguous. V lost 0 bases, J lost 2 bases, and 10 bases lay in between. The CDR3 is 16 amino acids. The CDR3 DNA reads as TGTGCCAGCAGTTTAGCCCCCCCACTTAACACCGGGGAGCTGTTTTTT. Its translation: CASSLAPPLNTGELFF.

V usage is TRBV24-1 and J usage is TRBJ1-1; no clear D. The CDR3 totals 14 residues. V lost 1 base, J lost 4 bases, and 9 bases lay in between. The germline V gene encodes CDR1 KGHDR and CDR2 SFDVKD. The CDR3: CATSDLQGFTEAFF. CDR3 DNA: TGTGCCACCAGTGATTTACAAGGGTTCACTGAAGCTTTCTTT.

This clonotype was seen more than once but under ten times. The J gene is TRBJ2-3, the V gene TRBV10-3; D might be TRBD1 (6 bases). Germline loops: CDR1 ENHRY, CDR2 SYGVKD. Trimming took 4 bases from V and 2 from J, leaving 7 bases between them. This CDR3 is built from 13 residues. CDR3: CAISGDNTDTQYF. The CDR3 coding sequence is TGTGCCATCAGTGGGGACAACACAGATACGCAGTATTTT.